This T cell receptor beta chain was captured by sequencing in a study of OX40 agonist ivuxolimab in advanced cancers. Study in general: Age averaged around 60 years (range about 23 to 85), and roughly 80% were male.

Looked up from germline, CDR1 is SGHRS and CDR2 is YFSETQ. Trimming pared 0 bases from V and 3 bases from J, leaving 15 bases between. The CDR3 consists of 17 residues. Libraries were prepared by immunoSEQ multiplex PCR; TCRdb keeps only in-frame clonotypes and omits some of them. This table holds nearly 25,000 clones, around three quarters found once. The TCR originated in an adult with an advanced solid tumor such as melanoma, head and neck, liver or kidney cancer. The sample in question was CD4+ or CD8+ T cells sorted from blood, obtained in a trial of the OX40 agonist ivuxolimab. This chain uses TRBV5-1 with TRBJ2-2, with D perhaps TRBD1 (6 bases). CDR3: CASSLDGQGLDTGELFF. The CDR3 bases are TGCGCCAGCAGCTTGGATGGGCAGGGGCTCGACACCGGGGAGCTGTTTTTT.